This T cell receptor beta chain derives from a study of T cell clonotyping in hematopoietic cell transplantation. About the research overall: Cytoreduction preceded collection of pretransplant recipient samples. Overall study results and limits: Recipient TCR diversity dropped after transplant; expanded clonotypes rose from day 30 to 180. Higher Inverse Simpson Index values in graft donor and pretransplant recipient predicted broader posttransplant TCR diversity.

In this sample, this clone turned up a few times. Its cognate antigen is unknown. Libraries were prepared by immunoSEQ multiplex PCR; TCRdb keeps only in-frame clonotypes and omits some of them. Of several thousand clones detected, 87% appear once; the ten largest clones hold about 30%. Stated time point: recipient sample about 28 days before transplant, after cytoreduction. Samples: about 28 days before transplant, then days 30, 100 and 180 after. CDR1 is SGHNT and CDR2 is YYREEE in the germline V gene (reference sequence). V lost 4 bases and J 1 base, leaving 14 bases between the germline ends. CDR3 length: 16 residues.

This TCR derives from a woman aged 55-75 years with acute myeloid leukemia. Some clones in this sample may be carry-over from other donors' samples. J is TRBJ2-2 and V is TRBV5-4; D uncertain. The sample in question was peripheral blood mononuclear cells, obtained before stem cell transplant. CDR3 in amino acids: CASSPVQWRNTGELFF. The CDR3 region has the DNA TGTGCCAGCAGCCCTGTTCAATGGAGGAACACCGGGGAGCTGTTTTTT.